These T cell receptor beta chains were read from a single sample in a study of shared T cell receptors in the human thymus. Clones were sequenced by immunoSEQ multiplex PCR, and TCRdb holds only the in-frame ones, with some missing. The table includes some 640,000 clones, over 75% detected once. This sample also belongs to another study, concerning human thymus T cells.

Sequenced input: thymocytes. Source of these receptors: a boy under two years old with a congenital heart defect. Both conserved end residues are part of each CDR3. D genes are given only for firm matches. Clone size is given for some rows only: seen once, a few or many times, or a class if the clone is expanded.

abundance	d_gene	j_gene	v_gene	CDR3nt	CDR3aa
NA	NA	TRBJ1-4	TRBV7-9	TGTGCCAGCAGCTTAGGCAGTCCGGAAAAACTGTTTTTT	CASSLGSPEKLFF
once	TRBD1	TRBJ2-1	TRBV7-6	TGTGCCAGCAGCTTAGCACTACAGGGGGCTTACAATGAGCAGTTCTTC	CASSLALQGAYNEQFF
once	TRBD1	TRBJ1-5	TRBV19	TGTGCCAGTAGTCCTACCGACGGACAGGGTGGAAGCAATCAGCCCCAGCATTTT	CASSPTDGQGGSNQPQHF
NA	TRBD2	TRBJ2-1	TRBV7-9	TGTGCCAGCAGCAAAGGGACTAGCAACAATGAGCAGTTCTTC	CASSKGTSNNEQFF
NA	TRBD2	TRBJ2-2	TRBV5-4	TGTGCCAGCAGCCCCGCGACTAGCGGGAGGGCCACTTACACCGGGGAGCTGTTTTTT	CASSPATSGRATYTGELFF
NA	TRBD1	TRBJ2-7	TRBV5-8	TGTGCCAGCAGCTTGAGTCCCGGGACAGGGCCCTACGAGCAGTACTTC	CASSLSPGTGPYEQYF
NA	NA	TRBJ1-5	TRBV4-1	TGCGCCAGCAGCCAAGTCTTAAAGGGGGGCAATCAGCCCCAGCATTTT	CASSQVLKGGNQPQHF
NA	NA	TRBJ1-1	TRBV14	TGTGCCAGCAGCCAAGAACCAACCGGGAGGGGGGGGGCTGAAGCTTTCTTT	CASSQEPTGRGGAEAFF
NA	NA	TRBJ1-5	TRBV2	TGTGCCAGCAGTGAAGCGCACAGCGGAACTAGCAATCAGCCCCAGCATTTT	CASSEAHSGTSNQPQHF
NA	NA	TRBJ1-1	TRBV11-2	TGTGCCAGCAGCTTAGAGGGTCCGGGGATTAGCACTGAAGCTTTCTTT	CASSLEGPGISTEAFF
NA	TRBD1	TRBJ2-1	TRBV19	TGTGCCAGTAGTACGTCTACCGGGACAGGTACCTTCACCGGCTATGAGCAGTTCTTC	CASSTSTGTGTFTGYEQFF
NA	NA	TRBJ1-2	TRBV7-9	TGTGCCAGCACAGGGAAGGATGGCTACACCTTC	CASTGKDGYTF
NA	TRBD1	TRBJ1-1	TRBV11-2	TGTGCCAGCAGCTTACAGGGGGCGAACACTGAAGCTTTCTTT	CASSLQGANTEAFF
NA	TRBD1	TRBJ2-3	TRBV23-1	TGCGCCAGCAGTCAAAACCAGTCCGGGCAGGGGGCCACAGATACGCAGTATTTT	CASSQNQSGQGATDTQYF
once	TRBD1	TRBJ1-1	TRBV6-1	TGTGCCAGCAGTGCACCCGGGACAGGGCTAAACACTGAAGCTTTCTTT	CASSAPGTGLNTEAFF
NA	NA	TRBJ1-4	TRBV28	TGTGCCAGCCGAACTCCTCAGGGTCCCCATGAAAAACTGTTTTTT	CASRTPQGPHEKLFF
NA	NA	TRBJ1-4	TRBV19	TGTGCCAGTAGTATCATGAAGGGGTGGCACGAAAAACTGTTTTTT	CASSIMKGWHEKLFF
NA	TRBD1	TRBJ2-7	TRBV15	TGTGCCACCAGCGGTCGGGGACAGACTTTCTCCTACGAGCAGTACTTC	CATSGRGQTFSYEQYF
NA	TRBD1	TRBJ2-3	TRBV2	TGTGCCAGTGCAGAGAGGTTGGACAGGGGCACCACAGATACGCAGTATTTT	CASAERLDRGTTDTQYF
NA	NA	TRBJ2-3	TRBV29-1	TGCAGCGGGGGGGGACAGGTCTACACAGATACGCAGTATTTT	CSGGGQVYTDTQYF
NA	NA	TRBJ2-7	TRBV6-1	TGTGCCAGCAGTGAAAGTGGCTTCTACGAGCAGTACTTC	CASSESGFYEQYF
once	NA	TRBJ2-5	TRBV6-1	TGTGCCAGCAGGCCGGGGAGGGAGACCCAGTACTTC	CASRPGRETQYF
NA	NA	TRBJ2-1	TRBV6-1	TGTGCCAGCAGTGACCTGCGACACACACACAATGAGCAGTTCTTC	CASSDLRHTHNEQFF
NA	TRBD2	TRBJ2-3	TRBV7-9	TGTGCCAGCAGCCCCCGGGGGGGAGTGGGTTCAGATACGCAGTATTTT	CASSPRGGVGSDTQYF
NA	NA	TRBJ2-5	TRBV7-2	TGTGCCAGCAGCTTAGCGGGGGGAGGTGAGACCCAGTACTTC	CASSLAGGGETQYF
NA	TRBD1	TRBJ2-1	TRBV5-1	TGCGCCAGCAGCCCAGACAGGGGTGATGAGCAGTTCTTC	CASSPDRGDEQFF
NA	NA	TRBJ2-1	TRBV2	TGTGCCAGCAGCGCCGTGGGGCACTACAATGAGCAGTTCTTC	CASSAVGHYNEQFF
once	TRBD1	TRBJ1-2	TRBV5-1	TGCGCCAGCAGCTTGTTTACAGGGGATGGCTACACCTTC	CASSLFTGDGYTF
once	NA	TRBJ2-1	TRBV5-1	TGCGCCAGCAGCTTGTGGGCTGAGAAGGACAATGAGCAGTTCTTC	CASSLWAEKDNEQFF
NA	NA	TRBJ2-1	TRBV7-6	TGTGCCAGCAGCTTAGTCACTGGTGAGCAGTTCTTC	CASSLVTGEQFF
NA	NA	TRBJ2-7	TRBV4-3	TGCGCCAGCAGCGGGGTTAGAGGGAGGTTCTACGAGCAGTACTTC	CASSGVRGRFYEQYF
NA	TRBD2	TRBJ2-3	TRBV10-3	TGTGCCATCAGTGTAGCGGGACCGAGCACAGATACGCAGTATTTT	CAISVAGPSTDTQYF
NA	TRBD2	TRBJ2-5	TRBV5-4	TGTGCCAGCAGCTTTTTGGGGCTAGCGGGGGGTGAGACCCAGTACTTC	CASSFLGLAGGETQYF
NA	NA	TRBJ1-6	TRBV4-3	TGCGCCAGCAGCCAATTCTACTCCGGGCCACGAGGCCTTATAGGGGATTCACCCCTCCACTTT	CASSQFYSGPRGLIGDSPLHF
NA	NA	TRBJ2-5	TRBV5-8	TGTGCCAGCAGCTTGGGACAGCAACTGCAAGAGACCCAGTACTTC	CASSLGQQLQETQYF
NA	NA	TRBJ2-7	TRBV7-2	TGTGCCAGCAGTCCAGCGCCCGGAAGAAACTTTATCTACGAGCAGTACTTC	CASSPAPGRNFIYEQYF
NA	TRBD1	TRBJ1-1	TRBV18	TGTGCCAGCTCACTGACAGGGCCCACTGAAGCTTTCTTT	CASSLTGPTEAFF
NA	TRBD2	TRBJ2-7	TRBV6-1	TGTGCCAGCAGCGCCCAAGGGAGGGGCTACGAGCAGTACTTC	CASSAQGRGYEQYF
NA	TRBD1	TRBJ1-1	TRBV6-1	TGTGCCAGCAATGGACAGGGGGTCGCTGAAGCTTTCTTT	CASNGQGVAEAFF
NA	NA	TRBJ2-1	TRBV7-2	TGTGCCAGCAGCTTAGAGGGGGGGCGGACCTACAATGAGCAGTTCTTC	CASSLEGGRTYNEQFF
NA	NA	TRBJ2-5	TRBV27	TGTGCCAGCAGTCCACAAGAGGCCCAGTACTTC	CASSPQEAQYF
NA	TRBD1	TRBJ2-1	TRBV5-1	TGCGCCAGCAGCATCCCGGGACAGTTGGGACCCTCCTACAATGAGCAGTTCTTC	CASSIPGQLGPSYNEQFF
NA	NA	TRBJ1-2	TRBV25-1	TGTGCCAGCAGTAACTTTCCTCTGGAGCCCGCCCGTAACTATGGCTACACCTTC	CASSNFPLEPARNYGYTF
NA	TRBD2	TRBJ2-1	TRBV28	TGTGCCACGAGAGGGCCTAGCGCGGGAGAGACCTACAATGAGCAGTTCTTC	CATRGPSAGETYNEQFF
NA	NA	TRBJ1-2	TRBV28	TGTGCCAGCAGTTTCTCCAGTCCCCATAGCTACACCTTC	CASSFSSPHSYTF
NA	TRBD1	TRBJ2-1	TRBV5-1	TGCGCCAGCAGCGCCGACAGGGGGCGAGGGCACAATGAGCAGTTCTTC	CASSADRGRGHNEQFF
NA	NA	TRBJ2-2	TRBV7-8	TGTGCCAGCAGCCGCACCCTACCGGGGGGCGAGGGCACCGGGGAGCTGTTTTTT	CASSRTLPGGEGTGELFF
NA	TRBD1	TRBJ2-7	TRBV5-1	TGCGCCAGCAGCCCTCGGGACAGGGTTTTATACGAGCAGTACTTC	CASSPRDRVLYEQYF
NA	TRBD1	TRBJ1-6	TRBV5-1	TGCGCCGGTAATCGGGACAGGGCTTCACCCCTCCACTTT	CAGNRDRASPLHF
few	TRBD1	TRBJ2-7	TRBV28	TGTGCCGCCAAGGACAGGGGTTTCTACGAGCAGTACTTC	CAAKDRGFYEQYF
NA	TRBD1	TRBJ1-2	TRBV4-1	TGCGCCAGCAGCCAAGAGGGGACAGGGGGCAACTATGGCTACACCTTC	CASSQEGTGGNYGYTF
NA	NA	TRBJ2-7	TRBV10-1	TGCGCCAGCAGTGAGTTCGAGTGGGGCAGTCTCTACGAGCAGTACTTC	CASSEFEWGSLYEQYF
once	TRBD1	TRBJ1-5	TRBV30	TGTGCCTGGAGTCTCCGCCAAGGACAGGGAGGGGAGCAGCCCCAGCATTTT	CAWSLRQGQGGEQPQHF
NA	NA	TRBJ1-2	TRBV19	TGTGCCAGTAGTGTGGACAGCTATGGCTACACCTTC	CASSVDSYGYTF
NA	TRBD2	TRBJ2-4	TRBV15	TGTGCCACCAGCACCGTAGCGGGAGGGCCCGACATTCAGTACTTC	CATSTVAGGPDIQYF